The next 14 T cell receptor beta chains were all read from a single sample in a study of blood T cells in healthy people across ages (dated by TCRdb to about 2015). Library creation used 5' RACE. TCRdb records Illumina HiSeq 2500 as the sequencer. A second about 7 to 11 cycle PCR used a sample-barcoded 5' primer and a J-beta primer mix. TCRdb itself trimmed the public reads at Q25 with fastp, ran MiXCR and retained productive beta chains. For every CDR3 protein sequence, its rows merge into one entry that carries the most common genes and DNA. In this sample the table shows about 1.5 million distinct CDR3 sequences, around 42% of which occur a single time. The top ten clonotypes cover roughly 7.7% of the sample. Sequenced material: blood. The receptors derive from a woman between 18 and 29 years old in good health.

The chain has TRBV5-5 and TRBJ2-7, with a weak D call TRBD2 (5 bases). CDR3 length: 16 amino acids. V was trimmed by 6 bases and J by 3 bases, leaving 22 bases between them. Germline V gene lookup returns CDR1 SGHKS and CDR2 YYEKEE (reference sequence). The CDR3 nucleotides are TGTGCCAGCATCTTTTCACCCCGGACGGACTTCTACGAGCAGTACTTC. It specifies CASIFSPRTDFYEQYF.

V and J are TRBV5-5 and TRBJ2-4; D is undetermined. This CDR3 contains 14 residues. With 0 bases removed from V and 6 bases from J, the gap between germline ends came to 10 bases. CDR1 SGHKS and CDR2 YYEKEE come from the germline V gene (reference sequence). The CDR3 protein is CASSLGEFANIQYF. In DNA form, the CDR3 reads TGTGCCAGCAGCTTGGGCGAGTTCGCAAACATTCAGTACTTC.

The chain carries TRBV6-5 and TRBJ2-1; D is unclear. The V end lost 5 bases, the J end lost 10 bases, and 15 bases lay between the germline ends. Germline CDR1 is MNHEY and CDR2 is SVGAGI. This CDR3 is 13 amino acids long. The CDR3: CASSKVIGREQFF. The CDR3 nucleotides are TGTGCCAGCAGTAAAGTAATAGGACGAGAGCAGTTCTTC.

This clonotype was seen more than once but under ten times. The V call is TRBV20-1, the J call TRBJ2-1; TRBD2 matches 7 bases. V was pared by 6 bases and J by 8 bases, with 10 bases of the junction left unmatched. Looked up from germline, CDR1 is DFQATT and CDR2 is SNEGSKA (reference sequence). The CDR3 has 13 residues. CDR3 in DNA: TGCAGTGCCGATTCACTCGGGGGGTATGAGCAGTTCTTC. This gives the protein CSADSLGGYEQFF.

This clonotype was observed a few times. The chain joins TRBV14 to TRBJ2-1; 11 bases fit TRBD2. Germline values: CDR1 SGHDN, CDR2 FVKESK. The V gene end was trimmed by 4 bases and the J gene end by 3 bases; junction bases not matched to a gene: 8. CDR3 size: 17 residues. The CDR3 DNA follows: TGTGCCAGCAGCCGAGATCCGACTAGCGGGATCTACAATGAGCAGTTCTTC. Amino acids: CASSRDPTSGIYNEQFF.

J is TRBJ2-1 and V is TRBV5-1; the match to TRBD2 covers 8 bases. The CDR3 length is 16 residues. J lost 8 bases, V lost 4 bases, and 14 bases had no gene match. Germline V gives CDR1 SGHRS, CDR2 YFSETQ. This CDR3 is CASSATASGPGDEQFF. The CDR3 DNA follows: TGCGCCAGCAGCGCGACGGCTAGCGGGCCGGGGGATGAGCAGTTCTTC.

This clonotype was recorded a few times. The chain combines TRBV20-1 with TRBJ2-1; 8 nucleotides line up with TRBD2. The V gene end was trimmed by 3 bases and the J gene end by 0 bases; junction bases not matched to a gene: 7. Germline V CDR1 and CDR2: DFQATT, SNEGSKA (reference sequence). CDR3 length: 16 residues. The CDR3 region has the DNA TGCAGTGCTAGGGCCTCGGGGGGGGGCTCCTACAATGAGCAGTTCTTC. It yields the protein CSARASGGGSYNEQFF.

Turning to this clonotype: One junction end does not reproduce the germline sequence, and a read error may be involved. The V gene is TRBV7-6, the J gene TRBJ2-3; 10 bases fit TRBD2. Germline V gene sequence: CDR1 SGHVS, CDR2 FNYEAQ. The CDR3 covers 15 residues. The CDR3 DNA reads as TGTACCAGCAGCCTAGTAGCGGGAGGTGGAGATACGCAGTATTTT. Its protein is CTSSLVAGGGDTQYF.

The CDR3, as DNA: TGTGCCATCAGGTCGGCCCCAGGACCCAACTCTGGGGCCAACGTCCTGACTTTC. The encoded protein is CAIRSAPGPNSGANVLTF. The chain employs TRBV10-3 and TRBJ2-6, with no clear D. The germline V gene encodes CDR1 ENHRY and CDR2 SYGVKD. This CDR3 has 18 amino acids. V was trimmed by 6 bases and J by 0 bases, leaving 18 bases between them.

The chain carries TRBV6-2 or TRBV6-3 and TRBJ2-7; no reliable D call. This CDR3 is 16 amino acids long. From germline, CDR1 is MNHEY and CDR2 SVGEGT. V was shortened by 6 bases and J by 2 bases, with 20 bases between the two germline ends. The chain's CDR3 is CASSPRVGREAYEQYF. In DNA form, the CDR3 reads TGTGCCAGCAGCCCACGAGTTGGCCGCGAGGCCTACGAGCAGTACTTC.

This clonotype turned up a few times. The chain links TRBV20-1 to TRBJ2-3, with TRBD2 matching 8 bases. The CDR3 extends over 14 amino acids. The germline gives CDR1 DFQATT, CDR2 SNEGSKA (reference sequence). V trimming: 5 bases; J trimming: 2 bases; junction bases outside the gene matches: 6. The CDR3 nucleotides are TGCAGTGCTTATAGCGGGGAAAACACAGATACGCAGTATTTT. It translates to CSAYSGENTDTQYF.

CDR3 DNA sequence: TGTGCCAGCAGCATCCGGACAGAGACTAAAGCCAAAAACATTCAGTACTTC. It codes for CASSIRTETKAKNIQYF. This chain uses TRBV7-9 with TRBJ2-4; D might be TRBD1 (6 bases). CDR1 is SEHNR and CDR2 is FQNEAQ in the germline V gene (reference sequence). There are 17 residues in the CDR3. V lost 5 bases and J lost 0, with 17 bases in between.

The V call is TRBV20-1, the J call TRBJ1-6; a possible D gene is TRBD1 (5 bases). The CDR3 loop spans 16 amino acids. With 6 bases removed from V and 6 bases from J, the gap between germline ends came to 21 bases. Germline V gene sequence: CDR1 DFQATT, CDR2 SNEGSKA (reference sequence). CDR3 in amino acids: CSASSGQDIPNSPLHF. CDR3 bases: TGCAGTGCCTCTAGTGGACAAGACATCCCTAATTCACCCCTCCACTTT.

This clonotype was detected only a few times. This rearrangement joins TRBV6-5 to TRBJ2-5; 7 bases are shared with TRBD1. Unmatched junction bases numbered 5, after V lost 6 bases and J lost 1 base. CDR1 and CDR2 (germline): MNHEY, SVGAGI. The CDR3 runs 14 residues. CDR3 DNA sequence: TGTGCCAGCAGCCAGGGACAGCTCCAAGAGACCCAGTACTTC. This codes for CASSQGQLQETQYF.